The 10 T cell receptor beta chains below were found in one sample sequenced in a study of T cell responses to AZD1222 COVID-19 vaccine. TCRdb keeps only in-frame clones here, not all; method: immunoSEQ multiplex PCR. This table holds about 120,000 clones, 70% to 90% found once. The material was peripheral blood, obtained on day 0 of AZD1222 vaccination. Receptor source: an adult in good health.

The CDR3 nucleotides are TGTGCCAGCGGGGGACAGCTGAATCAGCCCCAGCATTTT. Amino acids: CASGGQLNQPQHF. This sequence joins TRBV28 and TRBJ1-5; 7 bases map to TRBD1. The germline V gene has CDR1 MDHEN and CDR2 SYDVKM. Trimming took 8 bases from V and 4 from J; bases not matched to a gene: 5. CDR3 length: 13 amino acids.

This rearrangement joins TRBV28 to TRBJ1-5; D might be TRBD1 (5 bases). This CDR3 contains 15 residues. From germline, CDR1 is MDHEN and CDR2 SYDVKM. V gave up 3 bases and J gave up 1 base, with 10 bases separating them. The CDR3 DNA reads TGTGCCAGCAGTTTCATTGGGGGGAGCAATCAGCCCCAGCATTTT. Translated, it gives CASSFIGGSNQPQHF.

The V and J genes are TRBV10-3 and TRBJ2-6; D unresolved. The CDR3 spans 15 residues. The germline gives CDR1 ENHRY, CDR2 SYGVKD. Trimming shortened V by 3 bases and J by 4 bases, and 10 bases separated the two germline ends. The CDR3 DNA is TGTGCCATCAGTGATAGAGGATCCGGGGCCAACGTCCTGACTTTC. Its translation: CAISDRGSGANVLTF.

J is TRBJ1-1 and V is TRBV19, with a possible D match to TRBD1 (6 bases). Trimming removed 3 bases at V and 5 bases at J, with 19 bases between. Germline CDR1 and CDR2: LNHDA and SQIVND (reference sequence). The CDR3 runs 16 residues. CDR3 protein: CASSIIGRGGRTEAFF. CDR3 coding DNA: TGTGCCAGTAGTATCATCGGGAGGGGGGGCCGGACTGAAGCTTTCTTT.

The gene calls are TRBV18 and TRBJ2-2, with 7 bases matching TRBD1. Germline V lookup: CDR1 KGHSH, CDR2 LQKENI. This CDR3 has 15 amino acids. J lost 2 bases, V lost 4 bases, and 4 bases had no gene match. The chain's CDR3 is CASSHGTDNTGELFF. The CDR3 coding sequence is TGTGCCAGCTCACACGGGACAGATAACACCGGGGAGCTGTTTTTT.

The V call is TRBV27, the J call TRBJ1-1, with D tentatively TRBD1 (5 bases). Germline CDR1 and CDR2: MNHEY and SMNVEV (reference sequence). The CDR3 has 17 residues. Trimming shortened V by 6 bases and J by 3 bases, and 23 bases separated the two germline ends. In nucleotides, the CDR3 is TGTGCCAGCAGCAGCCTAGGGCCCGGGGGGAGGGACACTGAAGCTTTCTTT. Encoded protein: CASSSLGPGGRDTEAFF.

This clone was seen only a few times. The chain joins TRBV25-1 to TRBJ2-1; 8 positions agree with TRBD1. The CDR3 extends over 14 amino acids. Germline loops: CDR1 MGHDK, CDR2 SYGVNS. The V gene end was trimmed by 4 bases and the J gene end by 5 bases; junction bases not matched to a gene: 4. The CDR3 reads CASSGTGNNNEQFF. CDR3 sequence (DNA): TGTGCCAGCAGTGGGACAGGGAATAACAATGAGCAGTTCTTC. Full variable domain (outside the CDR3, taken from reference TRBV25-1 and TRBJ2-1): EADIYQTPRYLVIGTGKKITLECSQTMGHDKMYWYQQDPGMELHLIHYSYGVNSTEKGDLSSESTVSRIRTEHFPLTLESARPSHTSQYLCASSGTGNNNEQFFGPGTRLTVL.

The genes are TRBV14 and TRBJ1-3, with D unresolved. V lost 0 bases to trimming and J lost 4 bases, with 13 bases between them. CDR3 size: 16 residues. CDR1 is SGHDN, CDR2 FVKESK, per germline. The CDR3 region has the DNA TGTGCCAGCAGCCAAGATCCTCCGGGGTTCGGAAACACCATATATTTT. It is translated as CASSQDPPGFGNTIYF.

V is TRBV19 and J is TRBJ1-5; 7 bases map to TRBD1. The junction had 9 bases not matched to a gene; V was cut back by 5 bases and J by 2 bases. Germline CDR1 is LNHDA and CDR2 is SQIVND (reference sequence). The CDR3 runs to 16 residues. The CDR3 loop reads CASSPQGGRGNQPQHF. CDR3 coding DNA: TGTGCCAGTAGTCCGCAGGGGGGCCGAGGCAATCAGCCCCAGCATTTT.

The gene calls are TRBV5-1 and TRBJ2-3; 12 bases align to TRBD2. The junction had 6 bases not matched to a gene; V was cut back by 0 bases and J by 1 base. The CDR3 loop spans 18 amino acids. Germline loops: CDR1 SGHRS, CDR2 YFSETQ. The CDR3 DNA is TGCGCCAGCAGCTTGGGAACCGGACTAGCGGGACGCACAGATACGCAGTATTTT. The encoded protein is CASSLGTGLAGRTDTQYF.